Detailed here is one T cell receptor (beta chain). Its cognate antigen has yet to be identified. No much larger clone is present one base from it, and per-base qualities are unavailable. The receptor library was made with the immunoSEQ multiplex PCR assay. TCRdb stores this immuneACCESS table with in-frame sequences only. Part of the clones is absent; in the studies checked, under half of the shortfall reflects unresolved V genes, and no reason is known for the rest. The sample table contains 120,000 or so clones; only one count was recorded for approximately 84% of them. Around 2% of the sample is held by the ten biggest clonotypes. Looking up the germline V gene yields CDR1 SGHRS and CDR2 YFSETQ. The CDR3 runs 12 amino acids, cysteine and phenylalanine included. CDR3 DNA is the only sequence kept; it has 36 bases, read in frame from the first base. Trimming removed 3 bases from V and 2 bases from J, leaving 0 bases between the germline ends.

These data come from a study of control samples from healthy donors and cancer patients (dated by TCRdb to the early 2020s). Recombination connected TRBV5-1 to TRBJ2-6; too little of a D gene remains to name it. The source material was blood. The TCR originated in a man between 18 and 35 years old in good health. The DNA is as follows: TGCGCCAGCAGCTCTGGGGCCAACGTCCTGACTTTC. It specifies CASSSGANVLTF.